The T cell receptor (beta chain) described here comes from a study of blood T cell repertoires in COVID-19. Study context: Nucleic acid was either cDNA or gDNA, and it came from T cells, B-cell-depleted T cells, or PBMCs.

Trimming at V came to 3 bases and at J to 10 bases, leaving 7 bases not matched to a gene. The CDR3 is made up of 16 amino acids. CDR1 KGHDR and CDR2 SFDVKD come from the germline V gene. As processed by the authors: Reference gene primer amplification gave estimated nucleated cell counts. The repertoire was sequenced with immunoSEQ multiplex PCR; TCRdb's copy has only in-frame clones and lacks some. The D gene and trimming were derived from the DNA, and the V and J assignments and clone size from that table. The data hold 150,000 to 200,000 clones, with 86% observed a single time. The chain carries TRBV24-1 and TRBJ2-1; 14 nucleotides align to TRBD2. The origin of this receptor is a man aged 55 to 70 with acute or convalescent COVID-19. Input material: peripheral blood. The DNA of the CDR3 is TGTGCCACCAGTGATCAGGGACTAGCGGGAGCGAGAGAGCAGTTCTTC. Amino acid sequence: CATSDQGLAGAREQFF.